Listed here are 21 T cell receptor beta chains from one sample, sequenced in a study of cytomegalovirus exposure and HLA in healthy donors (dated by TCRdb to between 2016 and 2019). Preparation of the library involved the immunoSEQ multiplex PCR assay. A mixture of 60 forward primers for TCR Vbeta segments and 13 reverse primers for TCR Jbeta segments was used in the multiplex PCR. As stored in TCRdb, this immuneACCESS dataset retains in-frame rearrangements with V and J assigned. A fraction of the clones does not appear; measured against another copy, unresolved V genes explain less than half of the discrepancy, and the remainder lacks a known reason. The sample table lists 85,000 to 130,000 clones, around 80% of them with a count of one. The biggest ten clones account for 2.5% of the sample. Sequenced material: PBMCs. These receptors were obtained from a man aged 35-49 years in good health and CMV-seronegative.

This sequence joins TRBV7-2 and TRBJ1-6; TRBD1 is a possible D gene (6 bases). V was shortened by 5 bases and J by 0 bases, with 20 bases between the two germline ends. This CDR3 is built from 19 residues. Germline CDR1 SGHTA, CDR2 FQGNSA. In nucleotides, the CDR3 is TGTGCCAGCAGCCCTAGGACAGCTCTTCTTAGCTCCTATAATTCACCCCTCCACTTT. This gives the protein CASSPRTALLSSYNSPLHF.

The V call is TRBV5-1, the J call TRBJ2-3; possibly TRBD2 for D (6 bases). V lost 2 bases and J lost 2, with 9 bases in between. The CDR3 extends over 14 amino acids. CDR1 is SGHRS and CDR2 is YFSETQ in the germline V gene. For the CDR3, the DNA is TGCGCCAGCAGCTTAGGACTACCCACAGATACGCAGTATTTT. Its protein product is CASSLGLPTDTQYF.

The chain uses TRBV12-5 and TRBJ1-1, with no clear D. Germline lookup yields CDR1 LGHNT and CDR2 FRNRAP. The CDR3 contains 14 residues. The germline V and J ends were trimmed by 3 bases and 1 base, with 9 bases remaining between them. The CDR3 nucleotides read TGTGCTAGTGGTTTTCCAACATGGAACACTGAAGCTTTCTTT. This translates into CASGFPTWNTEAFF.

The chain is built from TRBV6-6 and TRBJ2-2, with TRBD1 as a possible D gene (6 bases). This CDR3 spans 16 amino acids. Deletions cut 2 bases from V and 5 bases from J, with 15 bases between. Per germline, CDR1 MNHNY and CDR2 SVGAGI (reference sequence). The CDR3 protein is CASSYRAGDRTGELFF. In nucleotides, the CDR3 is TGTGCCAGCAGTTACAGGGCAGGGGATCGGACCGGGGAGCTGTTTTTT.

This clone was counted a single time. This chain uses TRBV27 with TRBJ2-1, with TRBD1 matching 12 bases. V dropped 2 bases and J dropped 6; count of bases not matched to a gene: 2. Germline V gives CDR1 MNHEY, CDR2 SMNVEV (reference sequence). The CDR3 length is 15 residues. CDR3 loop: CASSLGTGGGNEQFF. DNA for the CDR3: TGTGCCAGCAGTTTAGGGACAGGGGGCGGCAATGAGCAGTTCTTC.

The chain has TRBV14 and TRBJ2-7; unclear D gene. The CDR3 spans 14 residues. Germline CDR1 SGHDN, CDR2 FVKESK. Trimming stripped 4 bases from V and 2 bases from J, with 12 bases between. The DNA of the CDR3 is TGTGCCAGCAGCCTATTACTCGGTCCCTACGAGCAGTACTTC. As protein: CASSLLLGPYEQYF.

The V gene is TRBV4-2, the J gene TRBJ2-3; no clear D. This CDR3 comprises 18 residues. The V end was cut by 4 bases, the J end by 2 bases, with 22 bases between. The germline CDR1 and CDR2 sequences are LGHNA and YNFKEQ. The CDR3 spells CASSPVFSDLLLTDTQYF. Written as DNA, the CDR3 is TGTGCCAGCAGCCCCGTATTCTCCGATCTACTCCTCACAGATACGCAGTATTTT.

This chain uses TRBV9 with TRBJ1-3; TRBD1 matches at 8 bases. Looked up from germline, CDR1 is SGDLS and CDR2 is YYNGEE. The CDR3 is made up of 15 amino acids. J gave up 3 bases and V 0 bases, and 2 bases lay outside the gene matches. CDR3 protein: CASSVEGTGGNTIYF. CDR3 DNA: TGTGCCAGCAGCGTAGAAGGGACAGGTGGAAACACCATATATTTT.

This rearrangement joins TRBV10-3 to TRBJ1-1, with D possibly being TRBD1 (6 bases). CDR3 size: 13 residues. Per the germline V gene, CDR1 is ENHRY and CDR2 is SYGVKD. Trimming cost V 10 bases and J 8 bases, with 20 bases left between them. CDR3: CATTHRDHKEAFF. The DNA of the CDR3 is TGTGCCACAACTCACAGGGACCACAAAGAAGCTTTCTTT.

CDR3 sequence (DNA): TGTGCCAGCAGTAACGGACAGGGTAGCTACACCTTC. Translating it yields CASSNGQGSYTF. The chain employs TRBV6-5 and TRBJ1-2, with TRBD1 matching 8 bases. Germline V lookup: CDR1 MNHEY, CDR2 SVGAGI. The CDR3 is made up of 12 amino acids. V trimming: 5 bases; J trimming: 9 bases; junction bases outside the gene matches: 5.

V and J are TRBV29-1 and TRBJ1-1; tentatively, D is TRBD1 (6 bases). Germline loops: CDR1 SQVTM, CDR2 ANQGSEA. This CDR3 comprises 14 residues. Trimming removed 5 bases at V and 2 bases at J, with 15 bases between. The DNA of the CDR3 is TGCAGCGTTAAAGCTACAGGGTTAAACACTGAAGCTTTCTTT. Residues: CSVKATGLNTEAFF.

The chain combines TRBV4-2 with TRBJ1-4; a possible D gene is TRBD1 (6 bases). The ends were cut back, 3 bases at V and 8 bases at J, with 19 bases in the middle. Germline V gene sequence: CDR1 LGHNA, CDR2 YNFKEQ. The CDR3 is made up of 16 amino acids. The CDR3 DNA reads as TGTGCCAGCAGCCAGGCCCGAGCGGCAGGGGAAGAAAAACTGTTTTTT. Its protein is CASSQARAAGEEKLFF.

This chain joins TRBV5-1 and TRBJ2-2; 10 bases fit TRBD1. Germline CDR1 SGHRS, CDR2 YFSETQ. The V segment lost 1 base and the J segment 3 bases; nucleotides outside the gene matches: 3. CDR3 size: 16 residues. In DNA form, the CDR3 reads TGCGCCAGCAGCTTGACGACAGGGGGCGACACCGGGGAGCTGTTTTTT. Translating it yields CASSLTTGGDTGELFF.

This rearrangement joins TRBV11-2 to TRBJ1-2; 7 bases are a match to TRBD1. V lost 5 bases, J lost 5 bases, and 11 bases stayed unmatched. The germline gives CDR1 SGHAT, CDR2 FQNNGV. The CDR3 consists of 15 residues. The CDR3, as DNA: TGTGCCAGCAGCGCGGGGACAGTAGGGGGGTATGGCTACACCTTC. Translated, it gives CASSAGTVGGYGYTF.

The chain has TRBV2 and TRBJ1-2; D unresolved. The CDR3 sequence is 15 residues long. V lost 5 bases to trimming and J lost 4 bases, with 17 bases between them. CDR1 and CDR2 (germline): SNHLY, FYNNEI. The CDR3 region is CASSPRTSGGYGYTF. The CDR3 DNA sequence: TGTGCCAGCAGTCCGCGAACCTCGGGTGGCTATGGCTACACCTTC. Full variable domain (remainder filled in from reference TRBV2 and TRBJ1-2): EPEVTQTPSHQVTQMGQEVILRCVPISNHLYFYWYRQILGQKVEFLVSFYNNEISEKSEIFDDQFSVERPDGSNFTLKIRSTKLEDSAMYFCASSPRTSGGYGYTFGSGTRLTVV.

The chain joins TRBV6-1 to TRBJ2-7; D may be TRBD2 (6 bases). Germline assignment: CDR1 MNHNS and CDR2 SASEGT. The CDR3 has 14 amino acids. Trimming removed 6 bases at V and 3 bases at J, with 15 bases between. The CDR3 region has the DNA TGTGCCAGCAGGGGGACTGCCCCGGGCTACGAGCAGTACTTC. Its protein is CASRGTAPGYEQYF.

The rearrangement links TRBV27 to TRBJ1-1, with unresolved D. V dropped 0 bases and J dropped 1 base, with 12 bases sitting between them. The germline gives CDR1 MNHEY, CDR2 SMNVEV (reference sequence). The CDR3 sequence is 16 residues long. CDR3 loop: CASSLSRGGSNTEAFF. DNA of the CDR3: TGTGCCAGCAGTTTATCGCGGGGTGGGTCGAACACTGAAGCTTTCTTT.

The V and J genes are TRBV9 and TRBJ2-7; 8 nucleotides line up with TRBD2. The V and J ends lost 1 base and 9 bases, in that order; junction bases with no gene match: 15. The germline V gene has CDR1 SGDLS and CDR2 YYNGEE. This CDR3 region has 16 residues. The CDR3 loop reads CASSVTPTSGGLGQYF. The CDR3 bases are TGTGCCAGCAGCGTAACTCCCACCAGCGGGGGCTTGGGGCAGTACTTC.

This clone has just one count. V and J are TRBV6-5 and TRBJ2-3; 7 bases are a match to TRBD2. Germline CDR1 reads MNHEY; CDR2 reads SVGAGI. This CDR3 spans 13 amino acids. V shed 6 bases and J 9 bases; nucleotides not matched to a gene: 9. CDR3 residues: CASSPGTTQTQYF. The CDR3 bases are TGTGCCAGCAGCCCCGGGACTACCCAGACGCAGTATTTT.

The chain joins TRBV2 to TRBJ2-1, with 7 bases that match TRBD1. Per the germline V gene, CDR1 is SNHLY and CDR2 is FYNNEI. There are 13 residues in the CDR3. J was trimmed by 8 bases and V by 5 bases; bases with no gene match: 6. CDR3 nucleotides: TGTGCCAGCAGTCAACAGGGGTTGGATGAGCAGTTCTTC. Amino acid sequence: CASSQQGLDEQFF.

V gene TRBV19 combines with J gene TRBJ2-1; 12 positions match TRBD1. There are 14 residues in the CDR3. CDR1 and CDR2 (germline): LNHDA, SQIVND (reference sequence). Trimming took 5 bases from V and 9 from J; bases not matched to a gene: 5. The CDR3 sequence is CASSGTGGPSEQFF. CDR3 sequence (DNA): TGTGCCAGTAGTGGGACAGGGGGCCCCAGTGAGCAGTTCTTC.